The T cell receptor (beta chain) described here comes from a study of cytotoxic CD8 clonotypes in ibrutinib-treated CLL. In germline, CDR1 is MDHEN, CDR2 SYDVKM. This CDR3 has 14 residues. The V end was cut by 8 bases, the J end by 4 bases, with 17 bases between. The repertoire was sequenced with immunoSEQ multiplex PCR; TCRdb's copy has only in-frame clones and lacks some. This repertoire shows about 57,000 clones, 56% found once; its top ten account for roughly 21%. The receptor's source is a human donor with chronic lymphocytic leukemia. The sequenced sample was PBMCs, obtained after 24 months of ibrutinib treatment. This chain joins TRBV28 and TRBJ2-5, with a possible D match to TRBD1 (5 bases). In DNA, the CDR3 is TGTGCCAGCGGCAGGTGGGGTCAGGGAGAGACCCAGTACTTC. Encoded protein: CASGRWGQGETQYF.